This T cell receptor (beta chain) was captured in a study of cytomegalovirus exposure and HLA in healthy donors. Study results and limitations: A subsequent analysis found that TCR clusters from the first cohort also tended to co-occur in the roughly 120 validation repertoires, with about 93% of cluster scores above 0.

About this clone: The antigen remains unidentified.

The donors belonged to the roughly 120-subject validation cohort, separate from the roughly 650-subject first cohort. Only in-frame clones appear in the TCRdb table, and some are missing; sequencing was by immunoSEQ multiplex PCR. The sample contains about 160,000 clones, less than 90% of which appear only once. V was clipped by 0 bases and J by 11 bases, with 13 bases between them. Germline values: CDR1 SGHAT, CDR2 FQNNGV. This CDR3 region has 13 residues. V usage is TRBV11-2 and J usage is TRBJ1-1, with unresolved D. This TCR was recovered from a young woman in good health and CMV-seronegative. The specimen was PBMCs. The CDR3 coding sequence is TGTGCCAGCAGCTTAGATCAGGCGGTATATGCTTTCTTT. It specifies CASSLDQAVYAFF.